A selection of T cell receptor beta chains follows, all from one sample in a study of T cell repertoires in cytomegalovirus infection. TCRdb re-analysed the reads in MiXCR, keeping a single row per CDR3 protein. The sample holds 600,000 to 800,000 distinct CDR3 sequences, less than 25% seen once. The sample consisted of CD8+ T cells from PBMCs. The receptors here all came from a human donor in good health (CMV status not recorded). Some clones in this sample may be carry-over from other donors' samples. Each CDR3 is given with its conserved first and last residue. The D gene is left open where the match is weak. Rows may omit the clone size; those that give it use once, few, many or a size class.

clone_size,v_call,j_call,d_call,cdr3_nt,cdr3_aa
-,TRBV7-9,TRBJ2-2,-,TGTGCCAGCAGCTTAGGTCCGGGGGCGACCACCGGGGAGCTGTTTTTT,CASSLGPGATTGELFF
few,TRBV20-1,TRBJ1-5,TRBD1,TGCAGTGCTAGAGATGAGGACAGGGTGGGTCAGCCCCGGCATTTT,CSARDEDRVGQPRHF
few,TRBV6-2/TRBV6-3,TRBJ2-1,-,TGTGCCAGCAGTTATGGCGGGGCGGACGGGAATGAGCAGTTCTTC,CASSYGGADGNEQFF
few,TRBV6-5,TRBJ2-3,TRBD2,TGTGCCAGCAGTTACGGGCTAGCGGGACCTAATGGAGGAGATACGCAGTATTTT,CASSYGLAGPNGGDTQYF
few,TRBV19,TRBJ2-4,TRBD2,TGTGCCAGTAGTATGAGCGGGGGGGCCGCAAAAAACATTCAGTACTTC,CASSMSGGAAKNIQYF
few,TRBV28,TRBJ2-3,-,TGTGCCAGCACCGAGGATCCGGCGACAGCCACAGATACGCAGTATTTT,CASTEDPATATDTQYF
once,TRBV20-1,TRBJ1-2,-,TGCAGTGCTAGAGAGGAGTATGGCTACACCTTC,CSAREEYGYTF
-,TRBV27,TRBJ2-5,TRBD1,TGTGCCAGCAGTTTATCGACAGGGATGGGGGCGCGAGAGACCCAGTACTTC,CASSLSTGMGARETQYF
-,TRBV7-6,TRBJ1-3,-,TGTGCCAGCAGCTTACTCCCTTCTGACAGGTCGCGCGGAAACACCATATATTTT,CASSLLPSDRSRGNTIYF
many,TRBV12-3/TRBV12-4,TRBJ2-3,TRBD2,TGTGCCAGCAGTTTCGGGGGGAGCACAGATACGCAGTATTTT,CASSFGGSTDTQYF
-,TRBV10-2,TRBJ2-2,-,TGCGCCAGCAGTGAATGGGGGGGCGCTTCCGGGGAGCTGTTTTTT,CASSEWGGASGELFF
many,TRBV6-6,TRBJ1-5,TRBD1,TGTGCCAGCAGTGCGTTAGAGACAGGGGTTGATAGCAATCAGCCCCAGCATTTT,CASSALETGVDSNQPQHF
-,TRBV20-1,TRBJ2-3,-,TGCAGTGCTAGGATGGTACAGGAGAACACAGATACGCAGTATTTT,CSARMVQENTDTQYF
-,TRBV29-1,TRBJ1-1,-,TGCAGCGTGAGAATGAACACTGAAGCTTTCTTT,CSVRMNTEAFF